The entry below describes one T cell receptor (beta chain). Its antigen is currently unknown. Trimming cost V 6 bases and J 8 bases, with 19 bases left between them. The CDR3 contains 14 residues. Germline CDR1 and CDR2: MNHEY and SVGAGI. The sample originates from a study of cytomegalovirus exposure and HLA in healthy donors. Study background: An earlier analysis identified 95 million to 120 million unique TCR beta sequences in some 180 million T cells.

Study-level results: Testing in vitro showed a few CMV-associated chains specific for CMV antigens.

With 60 Vbeta and 13 Jbeta primers, the PCR was carried out. Sequenced by immunoSEQ multiplex PCR; TCRdb stores in-frame clones only, minus some. The sample includes some 140,000 clones, over 75% of them seen just once. The gene calls are TRBV6-5 and TRBJ1-2; D might be TRBD1 (6 bases). The sequenced sample consisted of PBMCs. This TCR was recovered from a woman between 50 and 59 years old in good health and CMV-seropositive. The CDR3 loop is CASSRMAGGGGYTF. The CDR3 DNA reads as TGTGCCAGCAGCAGGATGGCTGGGGGCGGGGGCTACACCTTC.